These 8 T cell receptor beta chains were sequenced from one sample in a study of early T cells in non-severe SARS-CoV-2 infection. TCRdb itself ran the 5' RACE reads through MiXCR, one entry per CDR3 protein. The repertoire includes roughly 110,000 distinct CDR3 sequences, 11% of them detected once, and under 9% sits in the top ten. The sample taken for sequencing was whole blood. Every receptor here comes from an adult who was a healthcare worker with PCR-confirmed SARS-CoV-2 infection or an uninfected control (not recorded which).

This clonotype was counted a few times. The chain combines TRBV7-6 with TRBJ2-5; tentative D call: TRBD1 (6 bases). Germline lookup yields CDR1 SGHVS and CDR2 FNYEAQ. The ends were cut back, 5 bases at V and 4 bases at J, with 20 bases in the middle. This CDR3 is 16 amino acids long. For the CDR3, the DNA is TGTGCCAGCAGCCGACGCAGGGGATCCAGCGGAGAGACCCAGTACTTC. Its protein product is CASSRRRGSSGETQYF.

The genes are TRBV6-5 and TRBJ1-5; TRBD1 aligns across 7 bases. The trim removed 2 bases at V and 7 bases at J, leaving 5 bases unmatched. The V gene's germline CDR1 is MNHEY and CDR2 SVGAGI. The CDR3 totals 14 residues. The CDR3: CASSYRQGGQPQHF. In DNA form, the CDR3 reads TGTGCCAGCAGTTACCGACAGGGCGGACAGCCCCAGCATTTT.

This clonotype has a count of ten or more. The CDR3 nucleotides read TGTGCCAGCAGTACTAGCCACGAGACCCAGTACTTC. This gives the protein CASSTSHETQYF. The chain is built from TRBV2 and TRBJ2-5; a possible D gene is TRBD2 (6 bases). V was cut by 5 bases and J by 5 bases, with 9 bases left in between. CDR1 is SNHLY and CDR2 is FYNNEI in the germline V gene. This CDR3 has 12 amino acids.

This clonotype was picked up many times. The chain links TRBV6-2 or TRBV6-3 to TRBJ2-7; tentatively, D is TRBD1 or TRBD2 (5 bases each). The germline CDR1 and CDR2 sequences are MNHEY and SVGEGT. V dropped 0 bases and J dropped 2 bases, with 11 bases sitting between them. The CDR3 runs to 15 residues. CDR3 region: CASSYSGGAAYEQYF. DNA of the CDR3: TGTGCCAGCAGTTACTCTGGGGGAGCGGCCTACGAGCAGTACTTC.

The table lists this clonotype with many counts. V gene TRBV7-9 combines with J gene TRBJ2-3; 8 positions match TRBD2. The CDR3 runs 14 residues. CDR1 is SEHNR and CDR2 is FQNEAQ in the germline V gene (reference sequence). Losses at the gene ends were 7 bases for V and 4 bases for J; bases not matched to a gene: 7. CDR3 coding DNA: TGTGCCAGCACCGACCTAGCGGGCGCAGATACGCAGTATTTT. This encodes CASTDLAGADTQYF.

Of note for this clonotype: One base away lies a much larger clone, so this may be a sequencing read error. The gene calls are TRBV6-6 and TRBJ2-1, with D unclear. CDR3 length equals 15 residues. Per the germline V gene, CDR1 is MNHNY and CDR2 is SVGAGI (reference sequence). In nucleotides, the CDR3 is TGTGCCAGCAGCGCACAAAAACATTCCTACAATGAGCGGTTCTTC. Protein sequence: CASSAQKHSYNERFF.

This clonotype was detected ten times or more. The genes are TRBV3-1 and TRBJ2-7; perhaps TRBD2 as D (5 bases). This CDR3 comprises 13 residues. The germline V and J ends were trimmed by 4 bases and 6 bases, with 13 bases remaining between them. CDR1 is LGHDT and CDR2 is YNNKEL in the germline V gene (reference sequence). DNA for the CDR3: TGTGCCAGCAGCCCCCAAGGAGAGGGCGAGCAGTACTTC. Encoded protein: CASSPQGEGEQYF.

A word on this clonotype: Just one base apart from a much larger clone, this may be a read error. The rearrangement links TRBV2 to TRBJ2-2; 7 nucleotides line up with TRBD1. This CDR3 is 12 amino acids long. V lost 7 bases to trimming and J lost 6 bases; unmatched junction nucleotides: 2. The germline V gene has CDR1 SNHLY and CDR2 FYNNEI. CDR3: CASNDRAGELFF. The CDR3 DNA is TGTGCCAGCAATGACAGGGCCGGGGAGCTGTTTTTT.